The rows below give T cell receptor beta chains drawn from one sample of a study of blood T cell repertoires in COVID-19. Profiling relied on immunoSEQ multiplex PCR, and the TCRdb table lists in-frame clones only, not all of them. The repertoire holds under 150,000 clones, about 85% seen once, with roughly 3.5% in the top ten. The sequenced sample was peripheral blood. Receptors originate from a middle-aged man with acute or convalescent COVID-19. Both conserved end residues are part of each CDR3. Fields, in order: V gene, D gene, clone size, J gene, CDR3 DNA, CDR3 protein. The D gene is left open where the match is weak. Clone size appears in some rows only: once, few, many, or a class for an expanded clone.

>TRBV5-1|TRBD1|NA|TRBJ2-7
TGCGCCAGCAGGCCCAGGACAGGGGGTCCTTCATCCTACGAGCAGTACTTC
CASRPRTGGPSSYEQYF
>TRBV19|TRBD1|NA|TRBJ1-2
TGTGCCAGTAGTATGATAACCGGGACAGGGTCCAGCTATGGCTACACCTTC
CASSMITGTGSSYGYTF
>TRBV5-5|TRBD1|few|TRBJ1-5
TGTGCCAGCAGCTTGGTCAGGGGGCCGGGTCAGCCCCAGCATTTT
CASSLVRGPGQPQHF
>TRBV5-4|TRBD1|NA|TRBJ2-5
TGTGCCAGCAGCTCGGGACAGGGGCAAGAGACCCAGTACTTC
CASSSGQGQETQYF
>TRBV5-3|NA|NA|TRBJ2-7
TGTGCCAGAAGCTTGGCGCAGGGCCTCTCCTACGAGCAGTACTTC
CARSLAQGLSYEQYF
>TRBV19|TRBD1|NA|TRBJ2-5
TGTGCCAGTAGTATATCGGGACAGCAAGAGACCCAGTACTTC
CASSISGQQETQYF
>TRBV20-1|TRBD2|NA|TRBJ2-3
TGCAGTGCTAGTTCAGCGGGGGGGGGCACAGATACGCAGTATTTT
CSASSAGGGTDTQYF
>TRBV9|NA|NA|TRBJ2-5
TGTGCCAGCAGCGCCCCAGGCCAAGAGACCCAGTACTTC
CASSAPGQETQYF
>TRBV4-1|TRBD2|NA|TRBJ2-3
TGCGCCAGCAGCCAAGATGTGTCTAGCGGGGGGGATACGCAGTATTTT
CASSQDVSSGGDTQYF
>TRBV7-9|NA|few|TRBJ2-7
TGTGCCAGCAGCTTATCGCGGGGCCCCTACGAGCAGTACTTC
CASSLSRGPYEQYF
>TRBV28|TRBD1|NA|TRBJ2-3
TGTGCCAGCAGTGCTACCGGGACAGGGGACACAGATACGCAGTATTTT
CASSATGTGDTDTQYF
>TRBV7-9|TRBD1|once|TRBJ1-2
TGTGCCAGCAGTAACGAAGGACAGGGAAGGTATGGCTACACCTTC
CASSNEGQGRYGYTF
>TRBV11-3|NA|NA|TRBJ2-3
TGTGCCAGCAGCTTAGTTTCCGGGAAAGATACGCAGTATTTT
CASSLVSGKDTQYF
>TRBV4-2|NA|NA|TRBJ2-1
TGTGCCAGCGCCAGGGCAGGTGAAACGAGCTCCTACAATGAGCAGTTCTTC
CASARAGETSSYNEQFF
>TRBV7-2|TRBD2|NA|TRBJ2-5
TGTGCCAGCAGCTCTCAAACTCGAGCGGGGGGCGGGGAGACCCAGTACTTC
CASSSQTRAGGGETQYF
>TRBV5-1|NA|NA|TRBJ1-6
TGCGCCAGCAGCCTGGGGGGGGTCGGACGCTCACCCCTCCACTTT
CASSLGGVGRSPLHF
>TRBV28|NA|NA|TRBJ1-1
TGTGCCAGCAAAGAGGGGTCCCTTCAGGGGGCTTTCTTT
CASKEGSLQGAFF
>TRBV5-4|NA|NA|TRBJ2-7
TGTGCCAGCAGCTTGGGTGGGGCAAAGCTCTACGAGCAGTACTTC
CASSLGGAKLYEQYF
>TRBV3-1/TRBV3-2|TRBD1|NA|TRBJ2-7
TGTGCCAGCAGCCAAGGTGGTATCGCGGAGACAGGGGGATACTACGAGCAGTACTTC
CASSQGGIAETGGYYEQYF
>TRBV12-5|TRBD2|few|TRBJ2-7
TGTGCTAGTGGTTTGGTAAGACAGGCTCCGGGACTAGCTAGCTTCTTCTACGAGCAGTACTTC
CASGLVRQAPGLASFFYEQYF
>TRBV2|NA|few|TRBJ1-4
TGTGCCAGCAGTGGGCAGAAAGCAACTAATGAAAAACTGTTTTTT
CASSGQKATNEKLFF
>TRBV4-1|TRBD1|NA|TRBJ1-5
TGCGCCAGCAGCCAAAGGGACAGGGGCTATCTACCCCAGCATTTT
CASSQRDRGYLPQHF
>TRBV29-1|NA|NA|TRBJ1-2
TGCAGCGGGATGGACAAACGCTATGGCTACACCTTC
CSGMDKRYGYTF
>TRBV12-2|NA|NA|TRBJ1-5
TGTGCAAGTCGCTTGCTATTGAGGAATCAGCCCCAGCATTTT
CASRLLLRNQPQHF
>TRBV6-2/TRBV6-3|NA|NA|TRBJ2-7
TGTGCCAGCAGTTTCCTAGTTAGCTCCTACGAGCAGTACTTC
CASSFLVSSYEQYF
>TRBV9|NA|NA|TRBJ2-5
TGTGCCAGCAGCGTCCAACCTGGGGGGGAGACCCAGTACTTC
CASSVQPGGETQYF